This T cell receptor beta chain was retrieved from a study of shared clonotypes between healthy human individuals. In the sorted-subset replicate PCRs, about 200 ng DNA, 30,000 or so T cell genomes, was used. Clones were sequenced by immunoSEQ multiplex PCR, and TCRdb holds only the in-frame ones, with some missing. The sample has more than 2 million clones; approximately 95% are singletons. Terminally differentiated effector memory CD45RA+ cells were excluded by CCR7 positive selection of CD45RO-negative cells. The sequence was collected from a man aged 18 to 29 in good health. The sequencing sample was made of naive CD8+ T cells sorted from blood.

The DNA of the CDR3 is TGTGCCAGCAGCTCTTTCGACACCCCCTACGAGCAGTACTTC. Translated: CASSSFDTPYEQYF. This rearrangement joins TRBV7-9 to TRBJ2-7; no clear D. This CDR3 has 14 amino acids. The germline V gene encodes CDR1 SEHNR and CDR2 FQNEAQ (reference sequence). V was shortened by 4 bases and J by 2 bases, with 12 bases between the two germline ends.